This record covers a single TCR beta chain. The sample comes from a study of blood T cell repertoires in COVID-19. Across the study: Nucleic acid was either cDNA or gDNA, and it came from T cells, B-cell-depleted T cells, or PBMCs.

As handled by the study authors: By means of reference gene primer amplification, nucleated cell counts were estimated. Assay used: immunoSEQ multiplex PCR; TCRdb lists only in-frame clones, some missing. Clonal size and the V and J genes are those of that table, whereas D and trimming came from the DNA. The data show some 520,000 clones, 89% seen once. Germline V gene sequence: CDR1 KGHDR, CDR2 SFDVKD. This CDR3 spans 17 amino acids. The J segment lost 4 bases and the V segment lost 2 bases, leaving 9 bases of the junction unmatched. A Seattle source enrolled patients during active infection and followed them longitudinally.

This TCR was recovered from a man between 18 and 29 years old with COVID-19, enrolled during active disease. The rearrangement joins TRBV24-1 to TRBJ2-2, with TRBD2 identical over 7 bases. The sample consisted of peripheral blood. CDR3 residues: CATSDSSGTMGTGELFF. In DNA, the CDR3 is TGTGCCACCAGTGATTCGTCCGGGACTATGGGCACCGGGGAGCTGTTTTTT.